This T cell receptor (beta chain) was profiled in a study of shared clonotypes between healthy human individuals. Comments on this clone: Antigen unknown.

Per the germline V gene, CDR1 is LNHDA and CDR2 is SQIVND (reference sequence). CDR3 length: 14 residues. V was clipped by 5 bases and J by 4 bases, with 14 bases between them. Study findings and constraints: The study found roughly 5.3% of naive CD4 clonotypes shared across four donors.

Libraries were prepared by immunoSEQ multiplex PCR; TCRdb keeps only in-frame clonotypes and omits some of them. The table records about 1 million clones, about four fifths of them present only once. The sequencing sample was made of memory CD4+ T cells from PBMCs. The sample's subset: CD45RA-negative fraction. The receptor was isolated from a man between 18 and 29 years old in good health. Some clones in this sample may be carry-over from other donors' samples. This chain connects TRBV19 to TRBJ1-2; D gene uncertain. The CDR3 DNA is TGTGCCAGTAGTCCCTCGGGATCCCCCTATGGCTACACCTTC. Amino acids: CASSPSGSPYGYTF.